One sample yielded the 10 T cell receptor beta chains listed below, sequenced in a study of spatial heterogeneity in lung cancer. Study-level results: Expanded intratumoral alpha and beta TCR counts tracked tumor mutation counts.

Their antigen targets remain unknown. Described time point: sample taken at primary tumor resection. TCRdb re-analysed the 5' RACE reads in MiXCR, keeping a single row per CDR3 protein. This sample has some 96,000 distinct CDR3 sequences; 4.4% occur once, and the top ten carry approximately 22%. The sample was lung tumor tissue, taken at surgery. These receptors were collected from a male donor with early-stage non-small cell lung cancer.

This clonotype was seen many times. The chain joins TRBV12-3 or TRBV12-4 to TRBJ1-5, with D unresolved. With 3 bases removed from V and 9 bases from J, the gap between germline ends came to 18 bases. This CDR3 is 15 amino acids long. DNA for the CDR3: TGTGCCAGCAGTTTCTCTCCTTTGGAGGGTACGCCCCAGCATTTT. It is translated as CASSFSPLEGTPQHF.

The sample holds many counts of this clonotype. This chain connects TRBV6-5 to TRBJ2-5; maybe TRBD1 (5 bases). Germline CDR1 MNHEY, CDR2 SVGAGI. The CDR3 sequence is 17 residues long. V lost 0 bases, J lost 3 bases, and 17 bases lay in between. The CDR3 sequence is CASSYSYNRSPKETQYF. The CDR3 coding sequence is TGTGCCAGCAGTTACTCGTATAACAGGTCCCCTAAAGAGACCCAGTACTTC.

The table lists this clonotype with a few counts. The chain couples TRBV11-2 to TRBJ1-3, with 8 nucleotides matching TRBD1. This CDR3 is built from 17 residues. V was pared by 4 bases and J by 8 bases, with 16 bases of the junction left unmatched. The germline CDR1 and CDR2 sequences are SGHAT and FQNNGV. The CDR3 DNA reads as TGTGCCAGCAGCTCTGAACCCCTTACCGGACAGGGCGACACCATATATTTT. Encoded protein: CASSSEPLTGQGDTIYF.

The table lists this clonotype with many counts. The V gene is TRBV6-2 or TRBV6-3, the J gene TRBJ2-5; 14 nucleotides line up with TRBD2. The junction had 10 bases not matched to a gene; V was cut back by 10 bases and J by 3 bases. This CDR3 has 16 residues. The germline V gene encodes CDR1 MNHEY and CDR2 SVGEGT. In DNA form, the CDR3 reads TGTGCCACAGGGACTAGCGGGAGAGACTTTAAAGAGACCCAGTACTTC. Its translation: CATGTSGRDFKETQYF.

This clonotype was picked up many times. J is TRBJ2-3 and V is TRBV12-3 or TRBV12-4; tentatively, D is TRBD2 (5 bases). V gave up 3 bases and J gave up 2 bases, with 18 bases separating them. The CDR3 totals 17 residues. Written as DNA, the CDR3 is TGTGCCAGCAGTTTTTGGACCGGTTGGGAGCTCACAGATACGCAGTATTTT. The encoded protein is CASSFWTGWELTDTQYF.

Ten or more counts support this clonotype. The chain employs TRBV20-1 and TRBJ2-7, with 11 nucleotides matching TRBD2. The CDR3 covers 16 residues. The germline gives CDR1 DFQATT, CDR2 SNEGSKA (reference sequence). J was trimmed by 0 bases and V by 2 bases; bases with no gene match: 6. For the CDR3, the DNA is TGCAGTGCTAGACTAGCGGGAGGTCCCAGCTCCTACGAGCAGTACTTC. This gives the protein CSARLAGGPSSYEQYF.

This clonotype was found a few times. The chain carries TRBV6-6 and TRBJ2-3; 13 nucleotides align to TRBD2. V dropped 4 bases and J dropped 1; count of bases not matched to a gene: 5. The CDR3 contains 17 residues. Germline-derived CDR1 and CDR2 are MNHNY and SVGAGI (reference sequence). Written as DNA, the CDR3 is TGTGCCAGCAGTTCCACTAGCGGGAGGGGCGGCACAGATACGCAGTATTTT. Protein product: CASSSTSGRGGTDTQYF.

This clonotype was counted at least ten times. The chain recombines TRBV12-3 or TRBV12-4 with TRBJ2-7, with D tentatively TRBD2 (6 bases). The CDR3 runs 15 residues. Trimming took off 3 bases at V and 3 bases at J, with 15 bases between the two ends. The CDR3 sequence is CASSFGQGGLYEQYF. CDR3 DNA sequence: TGTGCCAGCAGTTTCGGGCAGGGAGGCCTCTACGAGCAGTACTTC.

This clonotype was counted between two and nine times. The chain is built from TRBV5-6 and TRBJ2-2; no clear D. Germline-derived CDR1 and CDR2 are SGHDT and YYEEEE. V lost 5 bases and J 5 bases, leaving 22 bases between the germline ends. This CDR3 is 17 amino acids long. In DNA form, the CDR3 reads TGTGCCAGCAGGGAGATGACGGCACAAGTCGTGACCGGGGAGCTGTTTTTT. It encodes CASREMTAQVVTGELFF.

This clonotype was found a few times. The chain joins TRBV5-1 to TRBJ2-5; D call uncertain. Trimming removed 4 bases at V and 1 base at J, with 11 bases between. This CDR3 has 14 amino acids. CDR1 is SGHRS, CDR2 YFSETQ, per germline. The CDR3 reads CASSVAPVQETQYF. The DNA of the CDR3 is TGCGCCAGCAGCGTTGCCCCCGTCCAAGAGACCCAGTACTTC. The variable domain in full, completed from reference TRBV5-1 and TRBJ2-5, reads KAGVTQTPRYLIKTRGQQVTLSCSPISGHRSVSWYQQTPGQGLQFLFEYFSETQRNKGNFPGRFSGRQFSNSRSEMNVSTLELGDSALYLCASSVAPVQETQYFGPGTRLLVL.